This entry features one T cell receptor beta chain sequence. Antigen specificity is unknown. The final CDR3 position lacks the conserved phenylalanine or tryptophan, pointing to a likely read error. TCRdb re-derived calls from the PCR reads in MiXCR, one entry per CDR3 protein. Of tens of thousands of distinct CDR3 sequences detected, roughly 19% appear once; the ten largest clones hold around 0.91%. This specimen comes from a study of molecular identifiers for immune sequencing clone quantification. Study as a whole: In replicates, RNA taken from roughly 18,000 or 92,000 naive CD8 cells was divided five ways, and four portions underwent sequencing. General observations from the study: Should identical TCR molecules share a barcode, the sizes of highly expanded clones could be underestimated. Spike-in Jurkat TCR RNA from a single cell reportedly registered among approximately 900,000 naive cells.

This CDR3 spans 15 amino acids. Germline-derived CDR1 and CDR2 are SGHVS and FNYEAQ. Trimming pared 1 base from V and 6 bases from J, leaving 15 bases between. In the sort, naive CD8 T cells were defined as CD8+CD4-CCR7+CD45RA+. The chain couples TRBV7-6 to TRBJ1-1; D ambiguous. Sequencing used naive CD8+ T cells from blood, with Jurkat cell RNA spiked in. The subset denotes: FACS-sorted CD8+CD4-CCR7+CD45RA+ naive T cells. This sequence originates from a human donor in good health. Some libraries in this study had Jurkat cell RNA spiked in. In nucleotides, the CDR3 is TGTGCCAGCAGCTTAGAATCCGAGTGGTGGTCTGAAGCTTTCTCT. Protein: CASSLESEWWSEAFS.